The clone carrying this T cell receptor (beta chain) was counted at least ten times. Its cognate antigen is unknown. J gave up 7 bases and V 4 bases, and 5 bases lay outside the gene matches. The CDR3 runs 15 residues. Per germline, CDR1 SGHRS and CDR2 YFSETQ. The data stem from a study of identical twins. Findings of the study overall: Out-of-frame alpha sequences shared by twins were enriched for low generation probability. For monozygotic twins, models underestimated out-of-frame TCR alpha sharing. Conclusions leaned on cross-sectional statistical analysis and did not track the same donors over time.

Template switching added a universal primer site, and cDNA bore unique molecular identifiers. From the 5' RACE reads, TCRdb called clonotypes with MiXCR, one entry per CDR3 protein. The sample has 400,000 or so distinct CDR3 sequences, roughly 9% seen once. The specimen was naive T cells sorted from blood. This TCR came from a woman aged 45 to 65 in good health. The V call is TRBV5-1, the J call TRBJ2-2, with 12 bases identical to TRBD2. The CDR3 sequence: CASSMTSGSNGELFF. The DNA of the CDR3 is TGCGCCAGCAGCATGACTAGCGGGAGTAACGGGGAGCTGTTTTTT.